Following are 29 T cell receptor beta chains from one sample sequenced in a study of spatial heterogeneity in lung cancer. TCRdb redid the calling of the 5' RACE reads with MiXCR, one entry per CDR3 protein. Among about 26,000 distinct CDR3 sequences listed, around 6.1% were seen once. Specified time point: blood at routine non-recurrence follow-up after resection. Frozen PBMC, nontumor lung or tumor provided whole RNA, which was sequenced unsorted. The material sequenced was PBMCs, taken at follow-up. Receptors were obtained from a male donor with early-stage non-small cell lung cancer.

This clonotype was observed many times. The rearrangement joins TRBV7-2 to TRBJ2-3; no firm D call. Germline CDR1 SGHTA, CDR2 FQGNSA. The CDR3 length is 16 residues. The V end lost 1 base, the J end lost 0 bases, and 11 bases lay between the germline ends. The CDR3 sequence: CASSLGADPSTDTQYF. The CDR3 nucleotides are TGTGCCAGCAGCTTAGGGGCAGACCCTAGCACAGATACGCAGTATTTT.

The rearrangement joins TRBV6-2 or TRBV6-3 to TRBJ1-5; a weak D match, TRBD1 (6 bases). Between the trimmed V and J ends, which lost 8 bases and 4 bases, there was a span of 21 bases. Per germline, CDR1 MNHEY and CDR2 SVGEGT. The CDR3 consists of 16 residues. This CDR3 is CASCGRLLGGNQPQHF. CDR3 DNA: TGTGCCAGCTGCGGCAGACTTCTAGGGGGGAATCAGCCCCAGCATTTT.

This chain connects TRBV12-3 or TRBV12-4 to TRBJ1-1; 7 positions match TRBD1. This CDR3 comprises 15 residues. Trimming cost V 2 bases and J 6 bases; bases outside gene matches: 9. The CDR3 DNA is TGTGCCAGCAGTTTAATGGGGACAGTTCATCCTGAAGCTTTCTTT. It yields the protein CASSLMGTVHPEAFF.

This clonotype was recorded at least ten times. This chain joins TRBV4-2 and TRBJ2-7, with 11 positions matching TRBD1. The CDR3 runs to 15 residues. CDR1 LGHNA and CDR2 YNFKEQ come from the germline V gene. V gave up 4 bases and J gave up 9 bases; unmatched junction bases: 11. The CDR3 coding sequence is TGTGCCAGCAGCCCACCGGGACAGGGGGTTGGGGGGCAGTACTTC. It yields the protein CASSPPGQGVGGQYF.

CDR3 in amino acids: CASSSTSGRYEQYV. The CDR3 DNA sequence: TGTGCCAGCAGCTCAACTAGCGGCCGTTACGAGCAGTACGTC. This chain joins TRBV7-2 and TRBJ2-7, with TRBD2 matching 8 bases. V dropped 4 bases and J dropped 4; count of bases not matched to a gene: 6. Looked up from germline, CDR1 is SGHTA and CDR2 is FQGNSA. CDR3 length: 14 residues.

This clonotype came up many times. CDR3 coding DNA: TGTGCCAGCTCGATAGACCGGAGGGAGCAGTACTTC. It yields the protein CASSIDRREQYF. The rearrangement joins TRBV7-9 to TRBJ2-7; perhaps TRBD2 as D (5 bases). Trimming stripped 8 bases from V and 7 bases from J, with 15 bases between. Germline V gives CDR1 SEHNR, CDR2 FQNEAQ (reference sequence). The CDR3 has 12 amino acids.

In this sample, this clonotype turned up many times. The V and J genes are TRBV6-5 and TRBJ2-3; TRBD2 agrees at 10 bases. The CDR3 is 16 residues long. Germline trimming cut 1 base from V and 7 bases from J; bases unmatched to any gene: 8. CDR1 MNHEY and CDR2 SVGAGI come from the germline V gene. The CDR3 nucleotides read TGTGCCAGCAGTTACTTGTTAGCGGGGGGAGGGAATACGCAGTATTTT. Protein sequence: CASSYLLAGGGNTQYF.

This clonotype has at least ten counts. V usage is TRBV6-5 and J usage is TRBJ1-1; D uncertain. CDR3 length equals 14 residues. Looked up from germline, CDR1 is MNHEY and CDR2 is SVGAGI. V was shortened by 0 bases and J by 4 bases, with 9 bases between the two germline ends. CDR3 loop: CASSYSSLGTEAFF. The DNA of the CDR3 is TGTGCCAGCAGTTACTCGAGTTTGGGCACTGAAGCTTTCTTT.

The table lists this clonotype with many counts. The chain uses TRBV18 and TRBJ2-1; 11 bases align to TRBD2. The germline gives CDR1 KGHSH, CDR2 LQKENI. J was trimmed by 8 bases and V by 3 bases; bases with no gene match: 9. The CDR3 has 16 amino acids. CDR3 sequence reads: CASSPQTSGGVDEQFF. CDR3 nucleotides: TGTGCCAGCTCACCCCAAACTAGCGGGGGCGTTGATGAGCAGTTCTTC.

This clonotype was counted a few times. This chain links TRBV14 with TRBJ2-1, with TRBD2 as a possible D gene (5 bases). Per germline, CDR1 SGHDN and CDR2 FVKESK. The CDR3 extends over 12 amino acids. V gave up 2 bases and J gave up 11 bases, with 10 bases separating them. The CDR3 nucleotides read TGTGCCAGCAGCCAATCCGGGATCCAGCAGTTCTTC. Translated: CASSQSGIQQFF. Variable domain in full (rest from reference TRBV14 and TRBJ2-1): EAGVTQFPSHSVIEKGQTVTLRCDPISGHDNLYWYRRVMGKEIKFLLHFVKESKQDESGMPNNRFLAERTGGTYSTLKVQPAELEDSGVYFCASSQSGIQQFFGPGTRLTVL.

There are many counts of this clonotype. The chain couples TRBV5-4 to TRBJ1-4, with 9 nucleotides matching TRBD1. There are 15 residues in the CDR3. Germline V CDR1 and CDR2: SGHNT, YYREEE (reference sequence). The V segment lost 0 bases and the J segment 8 bases; nucleotides outside the gene matches: 5. CDR3 residues: CASSLGGTGREKLFF. CDR3 nucleotide sequence: TGTGCCAGCAGCTTGGGAGGGACAGGGCGAGAAAAACTGTTTTTT.

This clonotype was detected many times. The chain joins TRBV6-5 to TRBJ2-6, with D possibly matching TRBD2 (5 bases). CDR1 is MNHEY, CDR2 SVGAGI, per germline. The CDR3 loop spans 18 amino acids. Trimming took off 0 bases at V and 4 bases at J, with 16 bases between the two ends. CDR3 in DNA: TGTGCCAGCAGTTACTCGATATCCGGGGTGCTCGGGGCCAACGTCCTGACTTTC. Translated: CASSYSISGVLGANVLTF.

This clonotype was observed at least ten times. The chain has TRBV29-1 and TRBJ2-3, with TRBD2 matching 9 bases. Looked up from germline, CDR1 is SQVTM and CDR2 is ANQGSEA. The ends lost 8 bases at V and 5 bases at J; junction bases unmatched: 11. This CDR3 region has 14 residues. This chain's CDR3 is CSTLAGLLGDTQYF. For the CDR3, the DNA is TGCAGCACTCTAGCGGGGCTCTTGGGAGATACGCAGTATTTT.

This clonotype was seen only a few times. The genes are TRBV10-3 and TRBJ1-5; D uncertain. Germline V gene sequence: CDR1 ENHRY, CDR2 SYGVKD. The CDR3 covers 13 residues. Trimming took off 3 bases at V and 4 bases at J, with 7 bases between the two ends. For the CDR3, the DNA is TGTGCCATCAGTGACATGTTAAATCAGCCCCAGCATTTT. It encodes CAISDMLNQPQHF.

This sequence joins TRBV9 and TRBJ2-1, with D unresolved. The V and J ends lost 3 bases and 3 bases respectively, with 13 bases between them. There are 15 residues in the CDR3. Germline V lookup: CDR1 SGDLS, CDR2 YYNGEE. CDR3 protein: CASSARASSYNEQFF. The DNA for the CDR3 is TGTGCCAGCAGCGCACGGGCCTCGAGCTACAATGAGCAGTTCTTC.

This clonotype was seen more than once but under ten times. This chain connects TRBV7-2 to TRBJ1-1; 7 nucleotides agree with TRBD1. Germline V gene data show CDR1 as SGHTA and CDR2 as FQGNSA. The CDR3 is 13 residues long. The V gene end was trimmed by 4 bases and the J gene end by 5 bases; junction bases not matched to a gene: 4. The CDR3 DNA is TGTGCCAGCAGCTATCAGGGGGGGACTGAAGCTTTCTTT. It codes for CASSYQGGTEAFF.

This chain uses TRBV6-2 or TRBV6-3 with TRBJ2-7; TRBD1 matches 7 bases. After removal of 6 bases from V and 4 bases from J, the junction contained 9 bases not matched to a gene. This CDR3 has 14 residues. Germline V CDR1 and CDR2: MNHEY, SVGEGT. This CDR3 is CASRPMGQNYEQYF. As DNA, the CDR3 is TGTGCCAGCAGACCGATGGGACAGAATTACGAGCAGTACTTC.

Ten or more counts support this clonotype. This sequence joins TRBV5-1 and TRBJ2-7; perhaps D is TRBD1 or TRBD2 (5 bases each). There are 13 residues in the CDR3. V was pared by 3 bases and J by 3 bases, with 10 bases between. CDR1 is SGHRS, CDR2 YFSETQ, per germline. CDR3 loop: CASSYTRGYEQYF. CDR3 DNA sequence: TGCGCCAGCAGCTACACTAGGGGCTACGAGCAGTACTTC.

This clonotype was found many times. CDR3 region: CSVEDQYRRDEQFF. DNA for the CDR3: TGCAGCGTTGAAGATCAGTATAGGAGAGATGAGCAGTTCTTC. The V call is TRBV29-1, the J call TRBJ2-1; D unresolved. This CDR3 region has 14 residues. Trimming removed 0 bases from V and 8 bases from J, with 14 bases in between. Germline V CDR1 and CDR2: SQVTM, ANQGSEA.

The CDR3 reads CASSLGTIGTDTQYF. The CDR3, as DNA: TGTGCCAGCAGCTTAGGGACTATAGGCACAGATACGCAGTATTTT. This chain joins TRBV7-2 and TRBJ2-3; D perhaps matches TRBD2 (6 bases). The germline V and J ends were trimmed by 1 base and 1 base, with 9 bases remaining between them. The CDR3 length is 15 residues. CDR1 is SGHTA, CDR2 FQGNSA, per germline.

This clonotype has at least ten counts. The V gene is TRBV12-3 or TRBV12-4, the J gene TRBJ2-5; 10 bases fit TRBD2. The CDR3 contains 15 residues. Unmatched junction bases numbered 6, after V lost 6 bases and J lost 2 bases. CDR3: CASRNSGGMQETQYF. The CDR3 DNA is TGTGCCAGCAGAAATAGCGGGGGGATGCAAGAGACCCAGTACTTC.

The table lists this clonotype with a few counts. This chain joins TRBV15 and TRBJ2-3; TRBD2 agrees at 7 bases. From germline, CDR1 is LNHNV and CDR2 YYDKDF (reference sequence). The CDR3 length is 15 residues. The V segment lost 3 bases and the J segment 6 bases; nucleotides outside the gene matches: 9. The CDR3 region has the DNA TGTGCCACCAGCAGGGGGGGGATTAGGGACGATACGCAGTATTTT. Amino acids: CATSRGGIRDDTQYF.

This clonotype was seen only a few times. The rearrangement uses TRBV5-1 and TRBJ2-7; 10 bases align to TRBD2. V lost 6 bases to trimming and J lost 2 bases; unmatched junction nucleotides: 14. CDR3 size: 17 residues. Germline assignment: CDR1 SGHRS and CDR2 YFSETQ. Written as DNA, the CDR3 is TGCGCCAGCACCAAATATAGGCTAGCGGGAGATACCTACGAGCAGTACGTC. Its protein is CASTKYRLAGDTYEQYV.

CDR3 sequence: CASGFLEGETQYF. The CDR3 nucleotides are TGTGCCAGCGGTTTTCTCGAGGGAGAGACCCAGTACTTC. This chain uses TRBV7-2 with TRBJ2-5; D perhaps matches TRBD2 (5 bases). This CDR3 contains 13 residues. The V gene's germline CDR1 is SGHTA and CDR2 FQGNSA. V shed 8 bases and J shed 4 bases, with 14 bases lying between them.

The sample holds a few counts of this clonotype. The chain recombines TRBV20-1 with TRBJ2-3, with TRBD1 matching over 9 bases. Germline CDR1 DFQATT, CDR2 SNEGSKA (reference sequence). The CDR3 length is 14 residues. The V gene end was trimmed by 6 bases and the J gene end by 4 bases; junction bases not matched to a gene: 8. CDR3 sequence: CSAPRTGVADTQYF. The CDR3 bases are TGCAGTGCCCCTAGGACAGGGGTCGCAGATACGCAGTATTTT.

This clonotype was seen only a few times. The genes are TRBV11-3 and TRBJ2-3; TRBD1 agrees at 9 bases. V was clipped by 5 bases and J by 6 bases; unmatched bases: 3. The CDR3 consists of 13 residues. Germline loops: CDR1 SGHNT, CDR2 YENEEA. The DNA of the CDR3 is TGTGCCAGCAGCCTCGGGACAGGGGATACGCAGTATTTT. Encoded protein: CASSLGTGDTQYF.

This clonotype was detected ten times or more. V and J are TRBV20-1 and TRBJ2-1; the match to TRBD2 covers 7 bases. V dropped 3 bases and J dropped 8; count of bases not matched to a gene: 16. The CDR3 length is 16 residues. Germline loops: CDR1 DFQATT, CDR2 SNEGSKA (reference sequence). In DNA, the CDR3 is TGCAGTGCTAGCTTCGGATCTAGCGGCCATTACGATGAGCAGTTCTTC. Translated, it gives CSASFGSSGHYDEQFF.

This chain connects TRBV7-3 to TRBJ2-2; 7 nucleotides match TRBD2. Germline CDR1 and CDR2: SGHTA and FQGTGA. After removal of 2 bases from V and 2 bases from J, the junction contained 11 bases not matched to a gene. The CDR3 runs to 18 residues. For the CDR3, the DNA is TGTGCCAGCAGCTTACGGGGCGGGCTAGCGGTTAACACCGGGGAGCTGTTTTTT. This gives the protein CASSLRGGLAVNTGELFF. The full variable domain, rest sourced from reference TRBV7-3 and TRBJ2-2, is GAGVSQTPSNKVTEKGKYVELRCDPISGHTALYWYRQSLGQGPEFLIYFQGTGAADDSGLPNDRFFAVRPEGSVSTLKIQRTERGDSAVYLCASSLRGGLAVNTGELFFGEGSRLTVL.

In this sample, this clonotype turned up a few times. The DNA of the CDR3 is TGCAGTGCTAAGGCGGGGGGATTAGGTGAAAAACTGTTTTTT. Protein: CSAKAGGLGEKLFF. V gene TRBV20-1 combines with J gene TRBJ1-4, with TRBD1 as a possible D gene (5 bases). The CDR3 extends over 14 amino acids. Trimming removed 4 bases from V and 7 bases from J, with 16 bases in between. Germline V lookup: CDR1 DFQATT, CDR2 SNEGSKA (reference sequence).